The source of this TCR beta chain is a study of OX40 agonist ivuxolimab in advanced cancers. Study background: The dose of intravenous ivuxolimab that patients received every 2 weeks ranged from 0.01 to 10 mg/kg.

General study findings and limits: Those patients achieving a partial response at 0.1-3.0 mg/kg showed among the lowest clonal expansion.

As to this clone: Its antigen is still unknown.

Assay used: immunoSEQ multiplex PCR; TCRdb lists only in-frame clones, some missing. The sample carries approximately 54,000 clones, roughly nine tenths recorded once. The sample was CD4+ or CD8+ T cells sorted from blood, taken in a trial of the OX40 agonist ivuxolimab. This receptor was identified in an adult with an advanced solid tumor such as melanoma, head and neck, liver or kidney cancer.

Here the CDR3 DNA reads TGTGCCAGCTCGCAACAGGGGAACACTGAAGCTTTCTTT. Its translation: CASSQQGNTEAFF. V and J are TRBV18 and TRBJ1-1; perhaps TRBD1 as D (6 bases). CDR3 length: 13 amino acids. The V and J ends lost 6 bases and 1 base respectively, with 9 bases between them. In germline, CDR1 is KGHSH, CDR2 LQKENI.